This passage covers 26 T cell receptor beta chains from one sample sequenced in a study of technical replicates of blood from several donors. Sequencing used immunoSEQ multiplex PCR; TCRdb keeps in-frame clones, though not all of them. The profile covers tens of thousands of clones, with more than 75% appearing a single time and roughly 5.2% taken by the ten largest. Sequenced input: PBMCs. Receptors were obtained from a human donor in good health. Some clones in this sample may be carry-over from other donors' samples.

This sequence joins TRBV2 and TRBJ2-1, with 8 bases fitting TRBD2. The CDR3 is 14 amino acids. Per germline, CDR1 SNHLY and CDR2 FYNNEI. After removal of 6 bases from V and 8 bases from J, the junction contained 9 bases not matched to a gene. The CDR3, as DNA: TGTGCCAGCAGCCCCCAGACTAGCGTGGATGAGCAGTTCTTC. This encodes CASSPQTSVDEQFF.

This chain connects TRBV10-3 to TRBJ2-1; maybe TRBD2 (6 bases). The CDR3 has 11 amino acids. Trimming stripped 6 bases from V and 16 bases from J, with 16 bases between. CDR1 and CDR2 (germline): ENHRY, SYGVKD. CDR3 region: CAIRGGTLSFF. Here the CDR3 DNA reads TGTGCCATCAGGGGCGGGACCCTGAGTTTCTTC.

The rearrangement links TRBV4-3 to TRBJ1-4; D gene ambiguous. The CDR3 extends over 16 amino acids. The V gene lost 2 bases and the J gene lost 1 base, with 11 bases spanning the gap. CDR1 is LGHNA and CDR2 is YSLEER in the germline V gene. DNA of the CDR3: TGCGCCAGCAGCCAAAAGATCGGGAAAACTAATGAAAAACTGTTTTTT. Protein product: CASSQKIGKTNEKLFF.

This clone occurred a few times. The chain joins TRBV7-2 to TRBJ2-3, with D unresolved. The CDR3 extends over 12 amino acids. Germline V CDR1 and CDR2: SGHTA, FQGNSA. V lost 5 bases, J lost 10 bases, and 13 bases lay in between. The CDR3 here is CASSKEPSPQYF. The CDR3, as DNA: TGTGCCAGCAGCAAAGAGCCAAGTCCGCAGTATTTT.

This chain connects TRBV5-1 to TRBJ2-2, with D hard to call. The CDR3 consists of 13 residues. Trimming removed 3 bases from V and 0 bases from J, with 3 bases in between. Germline V gene sequence: CDR1 SGHRS, CDR2 YFSETQ. CDR3 bases: TGCGCCAGCAGCTCTGCGAACACCGGGGAGCTGTTTTTT. Amino acids: CASSSANTGELFF.

Here the CDR3 reads CASSPTGYQDTQYF. CDR3 nucleotides: TGTGCCAGCTCGCCAACAGGTTATCAAGATACGCAGTATTTT. The rearrangement uses TRBV7-8 and TRBJ2-3, with D possibly being TRBD1 (5 bases). There are 14 residues in the CDR3. V lost 8 bases and J lost 5, with 17 bases in between. Germline V gene data show CDR1 as SGHVS and CDR2 as FQNEAQ.

The genes are TRBV4-3 and TRBJ1-2; 9 positions match TRBD1. The trim removed 3 bases at V and 13 bases at J, leaving 9 bases unmatched. Germline loops: CDR1 LGHNA, CDR2 YSLEER. CDR3 length: 13 amino acids. The CDR3 sequence: CASSQADRGGFTF. CDR3 nucleotides: TGCGCCAGCAGCCAGGCGGACAGGGGCGGTTTCACCTTC.

V and J are TRBV15 and TRBJ1-3; no definite D call. The CDR3 covers 18 residues. Germline lookup yields CDR1 LNHNV and CDR2 YYDKDF (reference sequence). V was cut by 1 base and J by 4 bases, with 20 bases left in between. The CDR3 is CATSRGISLRRMGNTIYF. The CDR3 coding sequence is TGTGCCACCAGCAGAGGAATCTCACTACGGAGAATGGGAAACACCATATATTTT.

This clone has just one count. The gene calls are TRBV5-4 and TRBJ2-7, with 9 bases aligning to TRBD1. The CDR3 runs 13 residues. After removal of 4 bases from V and 3 bases from J, the junction contained 2 bases not matched to a gene. Germline V gives CDR1 SGHNT, CDR2 YYREEE (reference sequence). This CDR3 is CASSRDRDYEQYF. CDR3 sequence (DNA): TGTGCCAGCAGCAGGGACAGGGACTACGAGCAGTACTTC.

This clone was seen a handful of times. The genes are TRBV2 and TRBJ1-4; D call uncertain. The CDR3 is 12 residues long. Trimming took 9 bases from V and 8 from J, leaving 13 bases between them. The germline CDR1 and CDR2 sequences are SNHLY and FYNNEI. The CDR3 DNA follows: TGTGCCAGTCGTCGGGATTGGGAAAAACTGTTTTTT. Amino acids: CASRRDWEKLFF.

Only one count was recorded for this clone. This chain uses TRBV19 with TRBJ2-3; TRBD1 matches at 8 bases. This CDR3 is 14 amino acids long. From germline, CDR1 is LNHDA and CDR2 SQIVND (reference sequence). Trimming took 6 bases from V and 3 from J; bases not matched to a gene: 5. CDR3 coding DNA: TGTGCCAGTAGGGCAGGGGGCAGGACAGATACGCAGTATTTT. Its protein is CASRAGGRTDTQYF.

The chain links TRBV30 to TRBJ1-5; 10 bases line up with TRBD1. The V gene's germline CDR1 is GTSNPN and CDR2 SVGIG (reference sequence). The CDR3 spans 15 residues. Trimming removed 1 base from V and 2 bases from J; junction bases left unmatched: 2. The CDR3 sequence is CAWSGQGAGNQPQHF. The CDR3 nucleotides read TGTGCCTGGAGTGGACAGGGGGCCGGCAATCAGCCCCAGCATTTT. Full variable domain (outside the CDR3, taken from reference TRBV30 and TRBJ1-5): SQTIHQWPATLVQPVGSPLSLECTVEGTSNPNLYWYRQAAGRGLQLLFYSVGIGQISSEVPQNLSASRPQDRQFILSSKKLLLSDSGFYLCAWSGQGAGNQPQHFGDGTRLSIL.

Remarks on this clone: Other nucleotide sequences from this sample produce the same CDR3. V is TRBV4-2 and J is TRBJ2-5, with TRBD2 matching over 12 bases. V lost 0 bases and J lost 4; bases outside the gene matches: 3. This CDR3 is 16 amino acids long. CDR1 and CDR2 (germline): LGHNA, YNFKEQ. CDR3 residues: CASSQELAGGGETQYF. CDR3 coding DNA: TGTGCCAGCAGCCAAGAACTAGCGGGGGGAGGAGAGACCCAGTACTTC.

The chain has TRBV18 and TRBJ1-2; D call uncertain. CDR3 length equals 15 residues. In germline, CDR1 is KGHSH, CDR2 LQKENI. The V and J ends lost 1 base and 5 bases respectively, with 14 bases between them. CDR3 protein: CASSPQDSSWYGYTF. Here the CDR3 DNA reads TGTGCCAGCTCACCACAAGATAGTTCTTGGTATGGCTACACCTTC.

V and J are TRBV5-6 and TRBJ2-1; 9 nucleotides line up with TRBD2. In germline, CDR1 is SGHDT, CDR2 YYEEEE. The CDR3 covers 14 residues. J lost 10 bases, V lost 4 bases, and 9 bases had no gene match. The CDR3 loop reads CASSRLAVRGEQFF. CDR3 in DNA: TGTGCCAGCAGCCGACTAGCGGTCCGAGGGGAGCAGTTCTTC.

This clone was detected only a few times. This chain uses TRBV7-9 with TRBJ1-4, with 9 bases lining up with TRBD1. Germline CDR1 SEHNR, CDR2 FQNEAQ (reference sequence). The CDR3 loop spans 16 amino acids. V lost 3 bases to trimming and J lost 7 bases; unmatched junction nucleotides: 9. CDR3 sequence reads: CASSFKGTGLGEKLFF. CDR3 coding DNA: TGTGCCAGCAGCTTTAAGGGGACAGGGCTTGGTGAAAAACTGTTTTTT.

The CDR3 bases are TGCGCCAGCAGCGAGAATCACAATGAGCAGTTCTTC. Encoded protein: CASSENHNEQFF. The V gene is TRBV4-3, the J gene TRBJ2-1; no clear D gene. CDR3 length: 12 residues. Germline lookup yields CDR1 LGHNA and CDR2 YSLEER. V was shortened by 5 bases and J by 5 bases, with 7 bases between the two germline ends.

The chain carries TRBV7-8 and TRBJ1-2; 8 bases match TRBD1. Trimming at V came to 4 bases and at J to 3 bases, leaving 7 bases not matched to a gene. Per the germline V gene, CDR1 is SGHVS and CDR2 is FQNEAQ. This CDR3 comprises 15 residues. CDR3 in amino acids: CASSSSWTGHYGYTF. The CDR3 nucleotides are TGTGCCAGCAGCTCATCCTGGACAGGGCACTATGGCTACACCTTC.

The V call is TRBV9, the J call TRBJ2-3; D is uncertain. With 0 bases removed from V and 0 bases from J, the gap between germline ends came to 8 bases. Per germline, CDR1 SGDLS and CDR2 YYNGEE. The CDR3 loop spans 15 amino acids. The CDR3 protein is CASSVVSSSTDTQYF. For the CDR3, the DNA is TGTGCCAGCAGCGTAGTTTCGTCTAGCACAGATACGCAGTATTTT.

J is TRBJ2-1 and V is TRBV12-5; 8 bases agree with TRBD2. The CDR3 is made up of 16 amino acids. After removal of 0 bases from V and 4 bases from J, the junction contained 5 bases not matched to a gene. Germline CDR1 reads LGHNT; CDR2 reads FRNRAP. In DNA form, the CDR3 reads TGTGCTAGTGGTTTGGTGACAGCGGGAGTTTACAATGAGCAGTTCTTC. This encodes CASGLVTAGVYNEQFF.

The chain employs TRBV21-1 and TRBJ1-1; the table gives TRBD1 as D, unverified against the DNA. TRBV21-1 is classified as a pseudogene. The CDR3 has 13 residues. The CDR3 loop reads CASSPQENTEAFF. CDR3 nucleotide sequence: TGTGCCAGCAGCCCACAGGAGAACACTGAAGCTTTCTTT.

V is TRBV9 and J is TRBJ2-7; 10 bases are shared with TRBD1. Germline loops: CDR1 SGDLS, CDR2 YYNGEE. V lost 4 bases, J lost 7 bases, and 11 bases stayed unmatched. The CDR3 runs 15 residues. CDR3 amino acids: CASSKTGGRSYEQYF. CDR3 sequence (DNA): TGTGCCAGCAGCAAGACAGGGGGCAGGTCATATGAGCAGTACTTC.

In its sample, this clone was seen once. The V gene is TRBV2, the J gene TRBJ1-4, with 9 bases lining up with TRBD1. In germline, CDR1 is SNHLY, CDR2 FYNNEI. The V gene end was trimmed by 5 bases and the J gene end by 3 bases; junction bases not matched to a gene: 1. The length of the CDR3 is 14 residues. The CDR3 nucleotides read TGTGCCAGCAGTCGGACAGGGGCTAATGAAAAACTGTTTTTT. It translates to CASSRTGANEKLFF.

The chain links TRBV2 to TRBJ2-5; D perhaps matches TRBD2 (5 bases). The CDR3 extends over 14 amino acids. The V gene's germline CDR1 is SNHLY and CDR2 FYNNEI. V was clipped by 8 bases and J by 5 bases, with 18 bases between them. The DNA of the CDR3 is TGTGCCAGCTTAAGTGGCATTCCGGGGGAGACCCAGTACTTC. Translated: CASLSGIPGETQYF.

V is TRBV6-6 and J is TRBJ2-2; D may be TRBD2 (6 bases). With 9 bases removed from V and 5 bases from J, the gap between germline ends came to 19 bases. CDR1 is MNHNY and CDR2 is SVGAGI in the germline V gene (reference sequence). The CDR3 consists of 15 residues. This CDR3 is CASSKEGQVTGELFF. As DNA, the CDR3 is TGTGCCAGTTCGAAGGAGGGCCAGGTTACCGGGGAGCTGTTTTTT.

The V gene is TRBV29-1, the J gene TRBJ2-7, with 14 bases lining up with TRBD2. The CDR3 runs to 14 residues. J lost 10 bases, V lost 7 bases, and 12 bases had no gene match. Germline assignment: CDR1 SQVTM and CDR2 ANQGSEA. CDR3 residues: CSANWGLAGDPQYF. CDR3 nucleotides: TGCAGCGCCAATTGGGGACTAGCGGGAGATCCCCAGTACTTC.